This passage covers 20 T cell receptor beta chains from one sample sequenced in a study of T cells in Graves' hyperthyroidism and ophthalmopathy. The TCR beta CDR3 regions underwent amplification using RNA transcripts as the source. In the first-round RT-PCR of the TCR CDR3, the HTBI primer set was used. MiXCR, run by TCRdb on the multiplex PCR reads, gives a single entry per CDR3 protein. There are around 530,000 distinct CDR3 sequences in the sample; 15% to 20% occur only once, and 17% lies in the top ten. Sequencing was carried out using blood. These receptor sequences come from a woman in her late teens or twenties with Graves' ophthalmopathy.

This clonotype was seen ten or more times. This rearrangement joins TRBV2 to TRBJ1-2; 8 bases line up with TRBD1. CDR1 and CDR2 from the germline V gene are SNHLY and FYNNEI. After removal of 4 bases from V and 1 base from J, the junction contained 2 bases not matched to a gene. This CDR3 contains 14 residues. Written as DNA, the CDR3 is TGTGCCAGCAGTGTACAGGGGGTTAACTATGGCTACACCTTC. This translates into CASSVQGVNYGYTF. The whole variable domain, filled in from reference TRBV2 and TRBJ1-2, reads EPEVTQTPSHQVTQMGQEVILRCVPISNHLYFYWYRQILGQKVEFLVSFYNNEISEKSEIFDDQFSVERPDGSNFTLKIRSTKLEDSAMYFCASSVQGVNYGYTFGSGTRLTVV.

This clonotype turned up a few times. This chain uses TRBV4-3 with TRBJ2-7; tentatively, D is TRBD1 (6 bases). Trimming removed 1 base from V and 4 bases from J, with 14 bases in between. The CDR3 has 15 amino acids. CDR1 and CDR2 (germline): LGHNA, YSLEER. In DNA, the CDR3 is TGCGCCAGCAGCCAAGGGGCCAGGGGAATGTACGAGCAGTACTTC. This sequence encodes CASSQGARGMYEQYF.

The CDR3 loop is CASTFTGWGHYGYTF. The DNA for the CDR3 is TGTGCCAGCACATTTACAGGGTGGGGACACTATGGCTACACCTTC. This chain connects TRBV27 to TRBJ1-2; tentative D call: TRBD1 (6 bases). Trimming took off 7 bases at V and 3 bases at J, with 18 bases between the two ends. In germline, CDR1 is MNHEY, CDR2 SMNVEV (reference sequence). This CDR3 contains 15 residues.

The sample holds many counts of this clonotype. The V gene is TRBV7-9, the J gene TRBJ1-1; D perhaps matches TRBD1 (5 bases). V was clipped by 5 bases and J by 3 bases, with 10 bases between them. This CDR3 region has 13 residues. CDR1 is SEHNR, CDR2 FQNEAQ, per germline (reference sequence). The CDR3 region is CASSVGTYTEAFF. CDR3 nucleotides: TGTGCCAGCAGCGTTGGGACGTACACTGAAGCTTTCTTT.

The chain combines TRBV19 with TRBJ2-1; TRBD2 agrees at 11 bases. This CDR3 has 15 residues. From germline, CDR1 is LNHDA and CDR2 SQIVND (reference sequence). V lost 7 bases, J lost 2 bases, and 4 bases stayed unmatched. CDR3 DNA sequence: TGTGCCAGTATGAGGACTAGCGGGCCCTACAATGAGCAGTTCTTC. It specifies CASMRTSGPYNEQFF.

This clonotype has ten or more counts. The chain uses TRBV7-2 and TRBJ1-2; 10 nucleotides align to TRBD1. The germline V gene encodes CDR1 SGHTA and CDR2 FQGNSA. J lost 7 bases, V lost 1 base, and 3 bases had no gene match. This CDR3 region has 14 residues. For the CDR3, the DNA is TGTGCCAGCAGCTTAGGGACAGGGGGGACTGGCTACACCTTC. As protein: CASSLGTGGTGYTF.

This sequence joins TRBV9 and TRBJ2-7; no clear D. The CDR3 runs 15 residues. Looked up from germline, CDR1 is SGDLS and CDR2 is YYNGEE. V dropped 3 bases and J dropped 2 bases, with 15 bases sitting between them. The CDR3 reads CASSAEGLKAYEQYF. CDR3 sequence (DNA): TGTGCCAGCAGCGCCGAAGGGCTGAAGGCCTACGAGCAGTACTTC.

The sample holds many counts of this clonotype. This rearrangement joins TRBV2 to TRBJ1-5, with TRBD1 identical over 7 bases. The germline CDR1 and CDR2 sequences are SNHLY and FYNNEI. CDR3 length equals 14 residues. J gave up 1 base and V 4 bases, and 1 base lay outside the gene matches. The CDR3 nucleotides read TGTGCCAGCAGTGTGGGACAGAGCAATCAGCCCCAGCATTTT. Its translation is CASSVGQSNQPQHF.

In this sample, this clonotype turned up many times. The V gene is TRBV29-1, the J gene TRBJ2-1; possible D gene TRBD2, 6 bases. The length of the CDR3 is 15 residues. The germline V gene encodes CDR1 SQVTM and CDR2 ANQGSEA. The ends were cut back, 2 bases at V and 0 bases at J, with 11 bases in the middle. The CDR3 sequence is CSVERAGSSYNEQFF. DNA of the CDR3: TGCAGCGTTGAAAGAGCGGGTAGCTCCTACAATGAGCAGTTCTTC.

The sample holds a few counts of this clonotype. The V and J genes are TRBV7-3 and TRBJ2-7; weak D call: TRBD2 (5 bases). Germline assignment: CDR1 SGHTA and CDR2 FQGTGA. Trimming left V 5 bases short and J 6 bases short, with 11 bases between. The CDR3 totals 12 residues. CDR3 in DNA: TGTGCCAGCAGCCTAGCATACGGCGAGCAGTACTTC. This gives the protein CASSLAYGEQYF.

This clonotype has at least ten counts. The chain links TRBV18 to TRBJ2-5; D ambiguous. The CDR3 sequence is 14 residues long. CDR1 is KGHSH and CDR2 is LQKENI in the germline V gene. Trimming pared 0 bases from V and 1 base from J, leaving 6 bases between. CDR3 region: CASSPPVVQETQYF. The CDR3 coding sequence is TGTGCCAGCTCACCACCGGTGGTCCAAGAGACCCAGTACTTC. Combining the CDR3 with reference TRBV18 and TRBJ2-5 gives the whole variable domain NAGVMQNPRHLVRRRGQEARLRCSPMKGHSHVYWYRQLPEEGLKFMVYLQKENIIDESGMPKERFSAEFPKEGPSILRIQQVVRGDSAAYFCASSPPVVQETQYFGPGTRLLVL.

This clonotype was detected a few times. This sequence joins TRBV6-1 and TRBJ1-5; TRBD1 is a possible D gene (6 bases). Germline V gene data show CDR1 as MNHNS and CDR2 as SASEGT. The V gene lost 7 bases and the J gene lost 0 bases, with 13 bases spanning the gap. The CDR3 runs to 15 residues. The CDR3 region has the DNA TGTGCCAGCACTTCACAGGGTTATAGCAATCAGCCCCAGCATTTT. Translation gives CASTSQGYSNQPQHF.

This rearrangement joins TRBV10-3 to TRBJ2-7; 9 nucleotides match TRBD1. The germline gives CDR1 ENHRY, CDR2 SYGVKD. The CDR3 sequence is 15 residues long. With V trimmed by 0 bases and J by 3 bases, 3 bases remained unmatched. The CDR3 DNA sequence: TGTGCCATCAGTGAGTCGTGGGACAGGGTCTACGAGCAGTACTTC. Its translation: CAISESWDRVYEQYF.

The rearrangement joins TRBV6-1 to TRBJ1-4, with D unresolved. V lost 4 bases and J lost 4, with 10 bases in between. Germline V gene data show CDR1 as MNHNS and CDR2 as SASEGT. The CDR3 has 14 residues. DNA of the CDR3: TGTGCCAGCAGTGTAGGAGGCGGTAATGAAAAACTGTTTTTT. Translation: CASSVGGGNEKLFF.

The chain is built from TRBV28 and TRBJ1-2; D is perhaps TRBD1 (6 bases). Per the germline V gene, CDR1 is MDHEN and CDR2 is SYDVKM. Trimming removed 4 bases from V and 6 bases from J, with 12 bases in between. This CDR3 comprises 13 residues. The CDR3 DNA follows: TGTGCCAGCAGTTCGCAGGGGTGGGATGGCTACACCTTC. Translation: CASSSQGWDGYTF.

This clonotype occurred many times. The rearrangement joins TRBV7-3 to TRBJ2-1; possibly TRBD2 for D (5 bases). V lost 4 bases, J lost 0 bases, and 10 bases lay in between. CDR3 length equals 15 residues. The V gene's germline CDR1 is SGHTA and CDR2 FQGTGA. As DNA, the CDR3 is TGTGCCAGCAGCTCCAGCGGCAACTCCTACAATGAGCAGTTCTTC. This codes for CASSSSGNSYNEQFF.

The chain recombines TRBV24-1 with TRBJ2-5; 8 positions match TRBD1. V trimming: 9 bases; J trimming: 1 base; junction bases outside the gene matches: 9. The CDR3 sequence is 15 residues long. Germline CDR1 and CDR2: KGHDR and SFDVKD. Here the CDR3 DNA reads TGTGCCACCCCGAGAAAGGACAGGGCCCAAGAGACCCAGTACTTC. Residues: CATPRKDRAQETQYF.

This clonotype was found a few times. This chain uses TRBV28 with TRBJ1-6; 8 bases agree with TRBD1. Germline V gives CDR1 MDHEN, CDR2 SYDVKM. Trimming cost V 4 bases and J 6 bases; bases outside gene matches: 5. CDR3 length: 15 amino acids. In DNA form, the CDR3 reads TGTGCCAGCAGTTCGATACAGGGGGGTAATTCACCCCTCCACTTT. It is translated as CASSSIQGGNSPLHF.

This chain uses TRBV20-1 with TRBJ1-1, with 10 bases lining up with TRBD1. Trimming at V came to 3 bases and at J to 6 bases, leaving 4 bases not matched to a gene. The CDR3 runs to 13 residues. Germline V gene data show CDR1 as DFQATT and CDR2 as SNEGSKA (reference sequence). CDR3 in DNA: TGCAGTGCTAGTTTGACAGGGGGCGCTGAAGCTTTCTTT. Its protein product is CSASLTGGAEAFF.

There are many counts of this clonotype. This chain uses TRBV20-1 with TRBJ1-1; D gene unclear. The CDR3 has 9 residues. Looked up from germline, CDR1 is DFQATT and CDR2 is SNEGSKA (reference sequence). This chain's CDR3 is CSGGTEAFF. The CDR3 nucleotides read TGCAGCGGTGGAACTGAAGCTTTCTTT.